This T cell receptor (beta chain) was observed in a study of blood T cell repertoires in COVID-19. Overall study: The United States, Italy and Spain provided the acute and convalescent COVID-19 samples. From T cells, B-cell-depleted T cells, or PBMCs came the material, which was cDNA or gDNA.

Clinical history as reported by participants underpinned cohort assignment. Per germline, CDR1 KGHSH and CDR2 LQKENI. This CDR3 has 16 residues. Losses at the gene ends were 1 base for V and 5 bases for J; bases not matched to a gene: 9. Original processing methods: Estimates of nucleated cell counts were drawn from the amplification of reference gene primers. Sequencing used immunoSEQ multiplex PCR; TCRdb keeps in-frame clones, though not all of them. D and trimming were read from the DNA, whereas the V and J calls and clone size are those reported in that table. The table lists 150,000 to 200,000 clones, about 72% of them singletons, with roughly 17% in the top ten.

The chain uses TRBV18 and TRBJ2-5, with 8 positions matching TRBD2. The receptor was isolated from a woman between 50 and 59 years old who had recovered from COVID-19. Input material: PBMCs or T cells enriched from blood (not recorded which). CDR3 bases: TGTGCCAGCTCACCACGTACCGGGGGGGCTGGGGAGACCCAGTACTTC. The encoded protein is CASSPRTGGAGETQYF.